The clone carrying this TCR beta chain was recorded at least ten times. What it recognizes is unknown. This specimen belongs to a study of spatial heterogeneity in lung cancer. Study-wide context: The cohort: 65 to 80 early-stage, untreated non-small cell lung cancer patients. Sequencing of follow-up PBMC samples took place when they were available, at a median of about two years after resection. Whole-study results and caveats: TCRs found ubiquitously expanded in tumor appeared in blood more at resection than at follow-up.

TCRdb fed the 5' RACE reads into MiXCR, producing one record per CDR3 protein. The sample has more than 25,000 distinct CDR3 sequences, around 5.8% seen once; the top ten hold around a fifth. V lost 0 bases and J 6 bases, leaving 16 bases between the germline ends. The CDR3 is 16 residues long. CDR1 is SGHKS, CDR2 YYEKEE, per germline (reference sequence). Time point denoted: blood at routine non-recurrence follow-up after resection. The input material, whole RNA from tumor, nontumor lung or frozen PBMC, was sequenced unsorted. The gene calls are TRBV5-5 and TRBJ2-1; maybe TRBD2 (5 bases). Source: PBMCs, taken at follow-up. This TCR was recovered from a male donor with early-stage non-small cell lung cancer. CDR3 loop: CASSLGAAMGANEQFF. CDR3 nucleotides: TGTGCCAGCAGCTTGGGCGCGGCCATGGGAGCCAATGAGCAGTTCTTC.